Each of the 15 T cell receptor beta chains below was sequenced from the same sample in a study of breast tumors, draining lymph nodes, adjacent tissues. TCRdb ran MiXCR on the multiplex PCR reads and lists one entry per CDR3 protein. The sample comprises around 140,000 distinct CDR3 sequences, around 22% of which are singletons, and approximately 2.7% rests with the top ten. The lymph nodes were axillary draining lymph nodes from breast cancer patients. The specimen sequenced was axillary lymph node tissue. These receptors all come from a female donor with breast cancer. Some clones in this sample may be carry-over from other donors' samples.

This clonotype was detected ten times or more. The chain links TRBV4-1 to TRBJ2-3, with a weak D call TRBD2 (6 bases). Trimming pared 4 bases from V and 8 bases from J, leaving 13 bases between. This CDR3 spans 13 amino acids. Per the germline V gene, CDR1 is MGHRA and CDR2 is YSYEKL. DNA for the CDR3: TGCGCCAGCAGCCGAGTTGTGGGAGGTACGCAGTATTTT. Protein sequence: CASSRVVGGTQYF.

In regard to this clonotype: This may come from a read error, since a much larger clone is one base off. V usage is TRBV7-2 and J usage is TRBJ1-3; weak D call: TRBD1 (6 bases). V lost 7 bases and J 8 bases, leaving 21 bases between the germline ends. The length of the CDR3 is 15 residues. CDR1 and CDR2 from the germline V gene are SGHTA and FQGNSA. The CDR3 loop reads CASNPRGGGIHTIYF. The CDR3, as DNA: TGTGCCAGCAACCCGAGGGGGGGAGGTATACACACCATATATTTT.

This clonotype was seen at least ten times. This sequence joins TRBV7-8 and TRBJ2-1; TRBD2 aligns across 15 bases. This CDR3 comprises 18 residues. Unmatched junction bases numbered 7, after V lost 1 base and J lost 6 bases. Germline V lookup: CDR1 SGHVS, CDR2 FQNEAQ. Here the CDR3 reads CASSLVVGLAGGINEQFF. Written as DNA, the CDR3 is TGTGCCAGCAGCTTAGTTGTGGGACTAGCGGGAGGTATCAATGAGCAGTTCTTC.

The table lists this clonotype with many counts. J is TRBJ2-1 and V is TRBV19, with 11 bases matching TRBD2. The CDR3 loop spans 13 amino acids. V shed 4 bases and J 11 bases; nucleotides not matched to a gene: 4. CDR1 LNHDA and CDR2 SQIVND come from the germline V gene (reference sequence). CDR3 residues: CASSTSSGRKQFF. CDR3 DNA sequence: TGTGCCAGTAGTACTTCTAGCGGGAGGAAGCAGTTCTTC.

With regard to this clonotype: A much more abundant neighbour one base away suggests this may be a read error. V is TRBV5-1 and J is TRBJ1-3, with D unresolved. Deletions cut 7 bases from V and 0 bases from J, with 14 bases between. This CDR3 is 15 amino acids long. Germline lookup yields CDR1 SGHRS and CDR2 YFSETQ. CDR3 in amino acids: CASGEGPASGNTIYF. The DNA of the CDR3 is TGCGCCAGCGGGGAAGGGCCAGCCTCTGGAAACACCATATATTTT. Full variable domain (missing parts from reference TRBV5-1 and TRBJ1-3): KAGVTQTPRYLIKTRGQQVTLSCSPISGHRSVSWYQQTPGQGLQFLFEYFSETQRNKGNFPGRFSGRQFSNSRSEMNVSTLELGDSALYLCASGEGPASGNTIYFGEGSWLTVV.

This sequence joins TRBV19 and TRBJ2-5; D remains unclear. The CDR3 runs to 13 residues. CDR1 and CDR2 from the germline V gene are LNHDA and SQIVND (reference sequence). V gave up 5 bases and J gave up 4 bases, with 11 bases separating them. This CDR3 reads CASSPGWGETQYF. The CDR3 bases are TGTGCCAGTAGTCCCGGATGGGGAGAGACCCAGTACTTC.

In the case of this clonotype: It may be a read error: a sequence one base away is much more abundant. The chain joins TRBV3-1 to TRBJ2-3; tentatively, D is TRBD1 (5 bases). Looked up from germline, CDR1 is LGHDT and CDR2 is YNNKEL (reference sequence). The CDR3 loop spans 15 amino acids. The DNA of the CDR3 is TGTACCAGCAGCCAACGACAGCTGCCCACAGATACGCAGTATTTT. It codes for CTSSQRQLPTDTQYF.

In this sample, this clonotype turned up a few times. The chain links TRBV19 to TRBJ2-2; 7 bases are shared with TRBD2. This CDR3 is 13 amino acids long. The germline V gene has CDR1 LNHDA and CDR2 SQIVND (reference sequence). V trimming: 11 bases; J trimming: 6 bases; junction bases outside the gene matches: 9. The CDR3 DNA follows: TGTGCCGTAATGGGGAGGGGAGCCGGGGAGCTGTTTTTT. Protein sequence: CAVMGRGAGELFF.

In this sample, this clonotype turned up many times. CDR3 residues: CSARTGMYYGYTF. The CDR3 nucleotides are TGCAGTGCTAGAACCGGGATGTACTATGGCTACACCTTC. V usage is TRBV20-1 and J usage is TRBJ1-2; no clear D gene. Germline V gene data show CDR1 as DFQATT and CDR2 as SNEGSKA (reference sequence). This CDR3 has 13 residues. V was shortened by 2 bases and J by 3 bases, with 10 bases between the two germline ends.

In regard to this clonotype: The junction does not match germline at one end; this may be a read error. The gene calls are TRBV14 and TRBJ1-4; D is ambiguous. The CDR3 consists of 15 residues. In germline, CDR1 is SGHDN, CDR2 FVKESK. The CDR3 DNA sequence: TGTGCCAGCAGCCAATTATTGGACGGAAATGAAAAACTGTCTTTT. Amino acids: CASSQLLDGNEKLSF.

In this sample, this clonotype turned up once. A much larger clone is a single base away; this may be a read error. Since the CDR3 does not end with the conserved phenylalanine or tryptophan, this likely comes from a read error. The genes are TRBV6-5 and TRBJ1-2; TRBD1 aligns across 9 bases. The CDR3 covers 13 residues. Per the germline V gene, CDR1 is MNHEY and CDR2 is SVGAGI. V was pared by 4 bases and J by 7 bases, with 4 bases of the junction left unmatched. CDR3 DNA sequence: TGTGCCAGCAGTTCCGGGACAGGGAGTGGCTACACCCTC. Translation: CASSSGTGSGYTL.

As for this clonotype: A junction boundary mismatches the germline segment, possibly from a read error. The V gene is TRBV3-1, the J gene TRBJ2-1; D possibly corresponds to TRBD1 (6 bases). Germline CDR1 reads LGHDT; CDR2 reads YNNKEL (reference sequence). CDR3 length: 13 residues. CDR3 bases: TGTGCCAGCAGCCGGGGACAAATCAATGAGCAGCTCTTC. Amino acid sequence: CASSRGQINEQLF.

This clonotype occurred once. Given a much more abundant clone one base away, this may be a read error. This chain links TRBV11-3 with TRBJ2-1, with D possibly being TRBD1 or TRBD2 (6 bases each). Germline V gives CDR1 SGHNT, CDR2 YENEEA. Trimming left V 5 bases short and J 10 bases short, with 24 bases between. The CDR3 sequence is 16 residues long. The CDR3 protein is CASSLTAGGLPGEQFF. The DNA for the CDR3 is TGTGCCAGCAGCCTGACTGCTGGGGGGCTCCCCGGGGAGCAGTTCTTC.

About this clonotype: Possible read error: a much larger clone is one base away. The chain couples TRBV5-5 to TRBJ1-3, with D unclear. The CDR3 is 14 residues long. Trimming shortened V by 4 bases and J by 4 bases, and 12 bases separated the two germline ends. CDR1 and CDR2 (germline): SGHKS, YYEKEE (reference sequence). CDR3 residues: CASSVAGPGNTIYF. CDR3 in DNA: TGTGCCAGCAGCGTAGCGGGTCCCGGAAACACCATATATTTT. Looking up the rest from reference TRBV5-5 and TRBJ1-3 gives the full variable domain: DAGVTQSPTHLIKTRGQQVTLRCSPISGHKSVSWYQQVLGQGPQFIFQYYEKEERGRGNFPDRFSARQFPNYSSELNVNALLLGDSALYLCASSVAGPGNTIYFGEGSWLTVV.

This clonotype has a count of ten or more. This chain links TRBV20-1 with TRBJ2-7, with 7 bases that match TRBD1. Trimming at V came to 3 bases and at J to 1 base, leaving 6 bases not matched to a gene. This CDR3 has 14 amino acids. Germline V lookup: CDR1 DFQATT, CDR2 SNEGSKA (reference sequence). This CDR3 is CSASRDSKSYEQYF. DNA for the CDR3: TGCAGTGCTAGTCGGGACAGTAAATCCTACGAGCAGTACTTC.